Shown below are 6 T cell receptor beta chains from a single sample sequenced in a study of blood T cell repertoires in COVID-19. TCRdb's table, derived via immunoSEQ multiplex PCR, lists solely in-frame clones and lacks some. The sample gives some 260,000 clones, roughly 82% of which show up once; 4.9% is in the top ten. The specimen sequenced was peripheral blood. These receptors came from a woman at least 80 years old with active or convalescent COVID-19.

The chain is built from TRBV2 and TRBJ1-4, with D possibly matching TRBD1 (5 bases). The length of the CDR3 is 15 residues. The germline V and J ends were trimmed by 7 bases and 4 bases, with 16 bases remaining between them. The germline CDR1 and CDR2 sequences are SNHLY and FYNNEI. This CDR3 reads CASTEGRGFNEKLFF. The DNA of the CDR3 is TGTGCCAGCACCGAGGGTCGGGGGTTTAATGAAAAACTGTTTTTT.

Here the CDR3 reads CASSENARNTEAFF. Written as DNA, the CDR3 is TGTGCCAGCAGTGAAAATGCCAGGAACACTGAAGCTTTCTTT. The J gene is TRBJ1-1, the V gene TRBV6-1; D unresolved. With 2 bases removed from V and 1 base from J, the gap between germline ends came to 8 bases. This CDR3 has 14 amino acids. CDR1 MNHNS and CDR2 SASEGT come from the germline V gene.

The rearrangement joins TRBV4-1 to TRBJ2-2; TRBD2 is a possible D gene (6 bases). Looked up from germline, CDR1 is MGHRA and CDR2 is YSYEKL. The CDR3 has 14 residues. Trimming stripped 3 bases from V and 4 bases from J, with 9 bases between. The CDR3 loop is CASSQSGPTGELFF. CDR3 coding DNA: TGCGCCAGCAGCCAGAGCGGGCCCACCGGGGAGCTGTTTTTT.

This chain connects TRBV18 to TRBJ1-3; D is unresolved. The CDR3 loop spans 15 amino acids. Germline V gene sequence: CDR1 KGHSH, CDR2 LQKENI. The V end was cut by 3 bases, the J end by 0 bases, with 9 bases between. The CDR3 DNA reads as TGTGCCAGCTCACCCTCTCCAGACTCTGGAAACACCATATATTTT. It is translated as CASSPSPDSGNTIYF.

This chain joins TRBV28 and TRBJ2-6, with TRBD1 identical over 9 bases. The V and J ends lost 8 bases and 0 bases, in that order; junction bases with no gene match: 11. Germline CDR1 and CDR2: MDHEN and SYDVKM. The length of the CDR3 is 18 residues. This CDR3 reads CASGSPGTGISGANVLTF. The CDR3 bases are TGTGCCAGCGGGTCTCCCGGGACAGGGATCTCTGGGGCCAACGTCCTGACTTTC.

The CDR3 region has the DNA TGTGCCAGCAGCTTGAACTCGACAGAGCAAGAGACCCAGTACTTC. Its translation: CASSLNSTEQETQYF. This chain links TRBV5-4 with TRBJ2-5; D is possibly TRBD1 (5 bases). Trimming left V 1 base short and J 2 bases short, with 12 bases between. This CDR3 is 15 amino acids long. Germline V gives CDR1 SGHNT, CDR2 YYREEE (reference sequence).